The 15 T cell receptor beta chains given below trace back to one sample, sequenced in a study of beta chain features in type 1 diabetes listed by TCRdb under 2018. What these receptors recognize is not known. General conclusions and limits of the study: Type 1 diabetes patients showed a moderate but significant shortening of TCRB CDR3 length in all four CD4+ subsets.

Libraries were constructed by the immunoSEQ multiplex PCR assay. The entire isolated RNA was reverse transcribed using the High Capacity cDNA Reverse Transcription Kit, and thus expressed TCRB transcripts were sequenced. TCRdb mirrors the immuneACCESS table, restricted to in-frame sequences. Some clones are absent from its copies; in checked studies, under half trace to an unresolved V gene, and the reason for the others is unknown. For this sample the table gives approximately 160,000 clones, of which 9% to 12% were detected only once. Under 0.55% of the sample is taken by the ten largest. The sample comprised central memory CD4+ T cells from blood. These receptors were taken from a man aged 25-45 years with type 1 diabetes.

This clone was detected a few times. Different DNA sequences within this sample yield the same CDR3. This chain links TRBV5-1 with TRBJ1-1; TRBD1 aligns across 9 bases. Germline CDR1 SGHRS, CDR2 YFSETQ. Unmatched junction bases numbered 1, after V lost 3 bases and J lost 1 base. This CDR3 region has 14 residues. Here the CDR3 DNA reads TGCGCCAGCAGCTCACAGGGGGCGAACACTGAAGCTTTCTTT. Protein product: CASSSQGANTEAFF.

The J gene is TRBJ2-2, the V gene TRBV30; 9 bases are a match to TRBD2. Looked up from germline, CDR1 is GTSNPN and CDR2 is SVGIG (reference sequence). The V segment lost 2 bases and the J segment 8 bases; nucleotides outside the gene matches: 9. The CDR3 sequence is 15 residues long. CDR3 nucleotide sequence: TGTGCCTGGAGTTTAGCGGGGGCCCGGGCGGGGGAGCTGTTTTTT. This translates into CAWSLAGARAGELFF.

The chain recombines TRBV7-2 with TRBJ2-1; D is unresolved. The CDR3 is 16 residues long. The germline gives CDR1 SGHTA, CDR2 FQGNSA. V was pared by 1 base and J by 4 bases, with 14 bases between. CDR3 nucleotide sequence: TGTGCCAGCAGCTTAGAGTCTAGTAATGGGTACAATGAGCAGTTCTTC. This translates into CASSLESSNGYNEQFF.

CDR3 bases: TGTGCCAGCAGCTTATCTCTTCAAGAGACCCAGTACTTC. Translating gives CASSLSLQETQYF. The genes are TRBV11-2 and TRBJ2-5; no clear D. CDR3 length: 13 residues. The germline gives CDR1 SGHAT, CDR2 FQNNGV. V was trimmed by 2 bases and J by 2 bases, leaving 6 bases between them.

The chain combines TRBV15 with TRBJ1-1; 8 positions agree with TRBD1. The CDR3 loop spans 13 amino acids. V gave up 5 bases and J gave up 7 bases; unmatched junction bases: 6. Germline V gene lookup returns CDR1 LNHNV and CDR2 YYDKDF (reference sequence). The CDR3 DNA is TGTGCCACCAGCGGCGGACAGGGATTTGAAGCTTTCTTT. It codes for CATSGGQGFEAFF.

Many counts were recorded for this clone. The chain uses TRBV10-3 and TRBJ1-1; D unclear. The CDR3 sequence is 11 residues long. CDR1 is ENHRY, CDR2 SYGVKD, per germline. Trimming pared 7 bases from V and 6 bases from J, leaving 9 bases between. The CDR3 DNA is TGTGCCATCAAAGAGGAGGCTGAAGCTTTCTTT. Amino acids: CAIKEEAEAFF.

This chain connects TRBV6-5 to TRBJ1-2, with a possible D match to TRBD1 (5 bases). V lost 6 bases, J lost 14 bases, and 19 bases lay in between. CDR3 length: 12 residues. Looked up from germline, CDR1 is MNHEY and CDR2 is SVGAGI. Here the CDR3 reads CASSPRAGRATF. The CDR3 region has the DNA TGTGCCAGCAGCCCCCGGGCAGGGCGCGCAACCTTC.

The chain uses TRBV5-1 and TRBJ1-1; D might be TRBD1 (6 bases). The V end lost 4 bases, the J end lost 0 bases, and 13 bases lay between the germline ends. This CDR3 is built from 15 residues. The germline V gene has CDR1 SGHRS and CDR2 YFSETQ. The CDR3 bases are TGCGCCAGCAGCCCGCGTACAGGGTTGAACACTGAAGCTTTCTTT. Translating it yields CASSPRTGLNTEAFF. Using reference TRBV5-1 and TRBJ1-1 for the parts outside the CDR3, the full variable domain is KAGVTQTPRYLIKTRGQQVTLSCSPISGHRSVSWYQQTPGQGLQFLFEYFSETQRNKGNFPGRFSGRQFSNSRSEMNVSTLELGDSALYLCASSPRTGLNTEAFFGQGTRLTVV.

This clone occurred a few times. This chain links TRBV27 with TRBJ2-7; possible D gene TRBD1, 5 bases. Trimming removed 0 bases from V and 2 bases from J, with 20 bases in between. Germline CDR1 MNHEY, CDR2 SMNVEV (reference sequence). The length of the CDR3 is 18 residues. The CDR3, as DNA: TGTGCCAGCAGTTTATCCACCAATTTTATACAGGACCCCTACGAGCAGTACTTC. Translated: CASSLSTNFIQDPYEQYF.

The V and J genes are TRBV7-2 and TRBJ2-5; 9 bases agree with TRBD2. CDR1 is SGHTA, CDR2 FQGNSA, per germline. The CDR3 sequence is 14 residues long. The junction had 4 bases not matched to a gene; V was cut back by 3 bases and J by 5 bases. CDR3 coding DNA: TGTGCCAGCAGCTTGTTGCGGGAGGGGGAGACCCAGTACTTC. Protein product: CASSLLREGETQYF.

The chain is built from TRBV10-3 and TRBJ2-1; D possibly corresponds to TRBD1 (5 bases). Per the germline V gene, CDR1 is ENHRY and CDR2 is SYGVKD. V dropped 4 bases and J dropped 10 bases, with 20 bases sitting between them. This CDR3 is built from 15 residues. The CDR3 bases are TGTGCCATCAGTGGGGGCGATGCCATTTCCGGAGAGCAGTTCTTC. It is translated as CAISGGDAISGEQFF.

This clone was detected only a few times. The rearrangement links TRBV7-9 to TRBJ2-1, with TRBD2 matching over 12 bases. The CDR3 loop spans 15 amino acids. Germline-derived CDR1 and CDR2 are SEHNR and FQNEAQ (reference sequence). V lost 4 bases, J lost 8 bases, and 6 bases stayed unmatched. The CDR3 is CASSSRTSGKDEQFF. The CDR3 region has the DNA TGTGCCAGCAGCTCCAGGACTAGCGGGAAAGATGAGCAGTTCTTC. The whole variable domain, remainder taken from reference TRBV7-9 and TRBJ2-1, is DTGVSQNPRHKITKRGQNVTFRCDPISEHNRLYWYRQTLGQGPEFLTYFQNEAQLEKSRLLSDRFSAERPKGSFSTLEIQRTEQGDSAMYLCASSSRTSGKDEQFFGPGTRLTVL.

This clone was detected only a few times. The CDR3 is CASSLNRGPTYEQYF. The CDR3 nucleotides are TGTGCCAGCAGTTTGAACAGGGGGCCGACCTACGAGCAGTACTTC. The rearrangement joins TRBV2 to TRBJ2-7; 9 bases align to TRBD1. This CDR3 has 15 amino acids. Germline V CDR1 and CDR2: SNHLY, FYNNEI. J lost 2 bases, V lost 5 bases, and 7 bases had no gene match.

This clone has more than one count but fewer than ten. The chain recombines TRBV28 with TRBJ2-7, with D perhaps TRBD1 (6 bases). This CDR3 has 13 residues. V was cut by 5 bases and J by 9 bases, with 17 bases left in between. Germline assignment: CDR1 MDHEN and CDR2 SYDVKM. As DNA, the CDR3 is TGTGCCAGCAGTCCGCCACAGGGTCCCTGGCAGTACTTC. It encodes CASSPPQGPWQYF.

The genes are TRBV11-2 and TRBJ2-5; a possible D gene is TRBD2 (6 bases). The V gene lost 5 bases and the J gene lost 4 bases, with 23 bases spanning the gap. There are 17 residues in the CDR3. Per germline, CDR1 SGHAT and CDR2 FQNNGV. CDR3 bases: TGTGCCAGCAGCCCCCACGCTCGGGACCAAGCGGGAGAGACCCAGTACTTC. Protein: CASSPHARDQAGETQYF.